These 11 T cell receptor beta chains were all obtained from the same sample, sequenced in a study of cytomegalovirus exposure and HLA in healthy donors (TCRdb year 2017). The library relied on the immunoSEQ multiplex PCR assay. The multiplex PCR relied on a mix of 60 forward primers for TCR Vbeta segments and 13 reverse primers for TCR Jbeta segments. TCRdb re-hosts the immuneACCESS table, in-frame sequences only. Its copies lack some clones; in the studies checked, an unresolved V gene accounts for under half of them, and the cause for the rest is not known. This sample lists 150,000 to 200,000 clones; 75% were detected once. The ten top clones hold about 10% of the sample. Sequences were obtained from PBMCs. These receptors were collected from a man younger than 35 in good health and CMV-seropositive.

The V call is TRBV7-2, the J call TRBJ2-1; a weak D match, TRBD2 (6 bases). This CDR3 is 13 amino acids long. V was cut by 4 bases and J by 10 bases, with 14 bases left in between. The germline V gene has CDR1 SGHTA and CDR2 FQGNSA. The CDR3 nucleotides are TGTGCCAGCAGCTCCCTTAGTGGGGGGGAGCAGTTCTTC. Protein product: CASSSLSGGEQFF.

V is TRBV29-1 and J is TRBJ1-2; TRBD1 might be the D (6 bases). The V end lost 3 bases, the J end lost 4 bases, and 12 bases lay between the germline ends. The CDR3 is made up of 13 amino acids. CDR1 and CDR2 (germline): SQVTM, ANQGSEA. Here the CDR3 DNA reads TGCAGCGTTGAGCGGGGGCGCGGCTATGGCTACACCTTC. Protein sequence: CSVERGRGYGYTF.

This clone was counted once. The chain recombines TRBV7-2 with TRBJ2-4; D gene unclear. V gave up 5 bases and J gave up 0 bases, with 8 bases separating them. CDR1 is SGHTA and CDR2 is FQGNSA in the germline V gene. The CDR3 is made up of 14 amino acids. The CDR3, as DNA: TGTGCCAGCAGCCTCTACCAAGCCAAAAACATTCAGTACTTC. This sequence encodes CASSLYQAKNIQYF.

This clone has only a few counts. The chain has TRBV19 and TRBJ2-2; 8 nucleotides line up with TRBD1. Trimming removed 8 bases from V and 5 bases from J; junction bases left unmatched: 10. Germline values: CDR1 LNHDA, CDR2 SQIVND (reference sequence). There are 15 residues in the CDR3. CDR3 sequence: CASLPSRGQTGELFF. DNA for the CDR3: TGTGCCAGTTTACCCTCCAGGGGGCAAACCGGGGAGCTGTTTTTT.

The rearrangement uses TRBV15 and TRBJ2-6; 7 bases line up with TRBD1. The CDR3 extends over 18 amino acids. Germline CDR1 is LNHNV and CDR2 is YYDKDF (reference sequence). After removal of 0 bases from V and 4 bases from J, the junction contained 9 bases not matched to a gene. The CDR3 nucleotides read TGTGCCACCAGCAGAGATCTGGACAGGAGCCCCGGGGCCAACGTCCTGACTTTC. As protein: CATSRDLDRSPGANVLTF.

The chain has TRBV5-8 and TRBJ2-2; TRBD2 aligns across 8 bases. Germline V gene sequence: CDR1 SGHTS, CDR2 YDEGEE. CDR3 length: 19 residues. Losses at the gene ends were 5 bases for V and 4 bases for J; bases not matched to a gene: 19. The CDR3 spells CASRKIAGKFYDATGELFF. CDR3 DNA sequence: TGTGCCAGCAGAAAAATAGCGGGAAAGTTTTACGATGCCACCGGGGAGCTGTTTTTT.

The chain couples TRBV7-2 to TRBJ2-2; tentatively, D is TRBD1 (5 bases). Per germline, CDR1 SGHTA and CDR2 FQGNSA. V lost 4 bases, J lost 5 bases, and 8 bases lay in between. This CDR3 is 13 amino acids long. The DNA for the CDR3 is TGTGCCAGCAGCTGGAAGGGGACCGGGGAGCTGTTTTTT. Its translation is CASSWKGTGELFF.

DNA of the CDR3: TGTGCCAGCGGCCGAAGTGGACTAGCGGGAGTCTCCGGGGAGCTGTTTTTT. Encoded protein: CASGRSGLAGVSGELFF. The V gene is TRBV14, the J gene TRBJ2-2, with TRBD2 matching 13 bases. The junction had 12 bases not matched to a gene; V was cut back by 8 bases and J by 6 bases. This CDR3 has 17 amino acids. Germline CDR1 and CDR2: SGHDN and FVKESK.

This clone came up a few times. The V call is TRBV5-4, the J call TRBJ2-5, with a possible D match to TRBD2 (6 bases). Trimming left V 4 bases short and J 3 bases short, with 16 bases between. CDR1 SGHNT and CDR2 YYREEE come from the germline V gene (reference sequence). The CDR3 contains 15 residues. This CDR3 is CASSRTLATEETQYF. Written as DNA, the CDR3 is TGTGCCAGCAGCCGAACCCTAGCGACAGAAGAGACCCAGTACTTC. The complete variable domain, with remaining parts taken from reference TRBV5-4 and TRBJ2-5, reads ETGVTQSPTHLIKTRGQQVTLRCSSQSGHNTVSWYQQALGQGPQFIFQYYREEENGRGNFPPRFSGLQFPNYSSELNVNALELDDSALYLCASSRTLATEETQYFGPGTRLLVL.

The chain recombines TRBV18 with TRBJ1-4, with 8 bases aligning to TRBD1. J was trimmed by 0 bases and V by 3 bases; bases with no gene match: 9. CDR1 is KGHSH, CDR2 LQKENI, per germline. This CDR3 comprises 18 residues. The CDR3 sequence is CASSPPRQGSSTNEKLFF. The CDR3 bases are TGTGCCAGCTCACCGCCTAGACAGGGGTCTTCAACTAATGAAAAACTGTTTTTT.

CDR3 coding DNA: TGTGCCAGCGGGCAGGCCTATGGCTACACCTTC. Amino acids: CASGQAYGYTF. This chain connects TRBV28 to TRBJ1-2; D not certain. V was trimmed by 8 bases and J by 4 bases, leaving 8 bases between them. The germline V gene encodes CDR1 MDHEN and CDR2 SYDVKM. This CDR3 contains 11 residues.